The TCR beta chain described here comes from a study of CD8 T cells in ankylosing spondylitis. Study results and limitations: A TCR beta motif made of several highly homologous variants seemed typical of ankylosing spondylitis blood.

TCRdb reanalysed the 5' RACE reads using MiXCR and keeps one entry per CDR3 protein. Altogether 250,000 to 350,000 distinct CDR3 sequences are present, under 8.5% being singletons, with the ten largest covering 14% to 15%. The CDR3 is 14 residues long. Trimming pared 1 base from V and 1 base from J, leaving 9 bases between. Germline V gives CDR1 DFQATT, CDR2 SNEGSKA (reference sequence). About this clonotype: Its antigen is currently unknown.

Sequenced: blood, either unsorted or a sorted T cell fraction (not recorded which). This sequence was found in a male donor with ankylosing spondylitis. V usage is TRBV20-1 and J usage is TRBJ2-3; TRBD1 might be the D (6 bases). In nucleotides, the CDR3 is TGCAGTGCTAGAGGACAGGCCCGCACAGATACGCAGTATTTT. This encodes CSARGQARTDTQYF.